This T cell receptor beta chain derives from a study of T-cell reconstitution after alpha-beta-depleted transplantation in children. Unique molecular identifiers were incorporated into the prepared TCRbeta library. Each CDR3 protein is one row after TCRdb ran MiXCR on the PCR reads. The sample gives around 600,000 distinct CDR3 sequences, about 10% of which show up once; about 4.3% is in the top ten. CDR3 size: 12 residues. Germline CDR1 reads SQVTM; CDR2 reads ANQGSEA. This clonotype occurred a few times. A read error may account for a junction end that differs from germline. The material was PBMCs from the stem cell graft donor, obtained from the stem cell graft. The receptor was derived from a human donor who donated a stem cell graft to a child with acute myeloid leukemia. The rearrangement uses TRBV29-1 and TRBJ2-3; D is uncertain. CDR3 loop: CSIDVATDTQYF. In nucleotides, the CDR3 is TGCAGCATTGACGTCGCCACAGATACGCAGTATTTT.